The 13 T cell receptor beta chains listed next were all sequenced from one sample in a study of T cells in Graves' hyperthyroidism and ophthalmopathy. Amplified TCR beta CDR3 regions derived from RNA transcripts. The HTBI primer set served for first-round RT-PCR of the TCR CDR3. A single record per CDR3 protein comes from TCRdb applying MiXCR to the multiplex PCR reads. The sample carries some 650,000 distinct CDR3 sequences, approximately 15% recorded once. What was sequenced was blood. All receptors come from a woman in her thirties or forties with Graves' ophthalmopathy.

V is TRBV4-1 and J is TRBJ1-6, with TRBD1 matching over 9 bases. CDR3 length: 16 residues. Losses at the gene ends were 1 base for V and 10 bases for J; bases not matched to a gene: 8. Germline CDR1 reads MGHRA; CDR2 reads YSYEKL. The CDR3 DNA is TGCGCCAGCAGCCAAGTAGGACAGGGGATGGACTCACCCCTCCACTTT. Encoded protein: CASSQVGQGMDSPLHF.

This clonotype was seen repeatedly, ten times or more. J is TRBJ2-3 and V is TRBV5-4; no definite D call. V was cut by 0 bases and J by 2 bases, with 10 bases left in between. There are 15 residues in the CDR3. Germline loops: CDR1 SGHNT, CDR2 YYREEE (reference sequence). CDR3 in amino acids: CASSLEGPTTDTQYF. CDR3 bases: TGTGCCAGCAGCTTGGAAGGGCCCACCACAGATACGCAGTATTTT.

This clonotype showed up just a few times. The rearrangement links TRBV19 to TRBJ2-1, with 10 bases that match TRBD1. This CDR3 region has 16 residues. CDR1 and CDR2 from the germline V gene are LNHDA and SQIVND (reference sequence). The trim removed 3 bases at V and 5 bases at J, leaving 7 bases unmatched. The chain's CDR3 is CASSIPGQGYDNEQFF. The CDR3 DNA reads TGTGCCAGTAGTATCCCGGGACAGGGGTACGACAATGAGCAGTTCTTC.

This clonotype has at least ten counts. This sequence joins TRBV20-1 and TRBJ2-1, with D possibly TRBD2 on 6 matching bases. Germline V gene sequence: CDR1 DFQATT, CDR2 SNEGSKA (reference sequence). The CDR3 runs 15 residues. V lost 6 bases to trimming and J lost 1 base, with 16 bases between them. The CDR3 is CSAIPAGSSYNEQFF. CDR3 nucleotide sequence: TGCAGTGCCATCCCAGCGGGTTCGTCCTACAATGAGCAGTTCTTC.

This clonotype was seen a few times. This chain uses TRBV4-1 with TRBJ1-5, with 8 bases that match TRBD1. The germline CDR1 and CDR2 sequences are MGHRA and YSYEKL. The J segment lost 4 bases and the V segment lost 3 bases, leaving 5 bases of the junction unmatched. The CDR3 has 15 amino acids. The CDR3: CASSHEYRGNQPQHF. For the CDR3, the DNA is TGCGCCAGCAGCCACGAATACAGGGGGAATCAGCCCCAGCATTTT.

This clonotype has ten or more counts. This rearrangement joins TRBV28 to TRBJ2-1, with 13 positions matching TRBD2. Trimming took 7 bases from V and 3 from J; bases not matched to a gene: 27. The germline gives CDR1 MDHEN, CDR2 SYDVKM. This CDR3 has 23 residues. The CDR3 reads CASNTFGHARTSGRPEYYNEQFF. The CDR3 nucleotides read TGTGCCAGCAACACGTTTGGGCACGCAAGGACTAGCGGGAGACCGGAGTACTACAATGAGCAGTTCTTC.

This clonotype was found many times. The DNA for the CDR3 is TGTGCCAGCAGAGAACAACTACTGGGAAATCAGCCCCAGCATTTT. It codes for CASREQLLGNQPQHF. The chain links TRBV2 to TRBJ1-5; D is ambiguous. The CDR3 runs to 15 residues. V lost 6 bases, J lost 4 bases, and 16 bases lay in between. Germline V gene sequence: CDR1 SNHLY, CDR2 FYNNEI.

This clonotype was observed many times. This sequence joins TRBV3-1 and TRBJ2-7, with 10 bases aligning to TRBD1. There are 14 residues in the CDR3. After removal of 5 bases from V and 5 bases from J, the junction contained 6 bases not matched to a gene. The V gene's germline CDR1 is LGHDT and CDR2 YNNKEL (reference sequence). This CDR3 reads CASSSTGGFHEQYF. Written as DNA, the CDR3 is TGTGCCAGCAGCTCGACAGGGGGCTTCCACGAGCAGTACTTC.

This chain connects TRBV6-1 to TRBJ2-5; D not resolved. The germline CDR1 and CDR2 sequences are MNHNS and SASEGT. The CDR3 contains 14 residues. Trimming pared 5 bases from V and 7 bases from J, leaving 17 bases between. The CDR3 DNA reads as TGTGCCAGCAGTCCCTTCACTTCAATGGGGACCCAGTACTTC. Translated: CASSPFTSMGTQYF.

In its sample, this clonotype was seen a few times. V gene TRBV28 combines with J gene TRBJ1-5, with no clear D. CDR3 length: 11 amino acids. The V end was cut by 6 bases, the J end by 10 bases, with 10 bases between. Germline CDR1 reads MDHEN; CDR2 reads SYDVKM. For the CDR3, the DNA is TGTGCCAGCAGCAGCAGGCCCCCCCAGCATTTT. Translating gives CASSSRPPQHF.

Only a few counts were recorded for this clonotype. The CDR3, as DNA: TGTGCCACCAGTGATTCCATAGAGCAGTACTTC. Its protein product is CATSDSIEQYF. V is TRBV24-1 and J is TRBJ2-7; D is unresolved. The CDR3 is 11 amino acids. The V end lost 2 bases, the J end lost 7 bases, and 5 bases lay between the germline ends. Germline V gene lookup returns CDR1 KGHDR and CDR2 SFDVKD.

Of note for this clonotype: One base away lies a much larger clone, so this may be a sequencing read error. V usage is TRBV11-1 and J usage is TRBJ2-7, with 7 bases matching TRBD1. Germline values: CDR1 SGHAT, CDR2 FQDESV (reference sequence). The CDR3 spans 13 residues. Written as DNA, the CDR3 is TGTGCCGGCAGCCGGGGACAGAACTACGAGCAGTACTTC. Its protein is CAGSRGQNYEQYF.

V and J are TRBV4-1 and TRBJ2-1; TRBD2 matches 8 bases. V trimming: 0 bases; J trimming: 9 bases; junction bases outside the gene matches: 7. Germline V gene lookup returns CDR1 MGHRA and CDR2 YSYEKL. This CDR3 has 15 amino acids. The CDR3 region is CASSQEAGGPGEQFF. Here the CDR3 DNA reads TGCGCCAGCAGCCAAGAGGCGGGAGGCCCTGGTGAGCAGTTCTTC.